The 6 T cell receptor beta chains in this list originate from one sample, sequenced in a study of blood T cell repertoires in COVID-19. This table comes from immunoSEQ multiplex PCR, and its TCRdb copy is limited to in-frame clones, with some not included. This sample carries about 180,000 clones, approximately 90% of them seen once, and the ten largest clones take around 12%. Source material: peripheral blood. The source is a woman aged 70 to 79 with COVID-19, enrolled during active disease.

CDR3: CASSQGVTVSLNEQFF. The CDR3 nucleotides are TGTGCCAGCAGCCAAGGGGTCACAGTATCCCTGAATGAGCAGTTCTTC. The J gene is TRBJ2-1, the V gene TRBV3-1 (or the pseudogene TRBV3-2); D not certain. Germline V gene sequence: CDR1 LGHDT, CDR2 YNNKEL (reference sequence). The CDR3 has 16 residues. The V and J ends lost 1 base and 7 bases respectively, with 17 bases between them.

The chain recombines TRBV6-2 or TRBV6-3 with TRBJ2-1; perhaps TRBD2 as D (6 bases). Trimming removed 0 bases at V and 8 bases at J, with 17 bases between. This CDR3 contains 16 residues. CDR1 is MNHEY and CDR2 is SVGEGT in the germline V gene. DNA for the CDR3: TGTGCCAGCAGTTACTCGCGGACTACCACGTTATATGAGCAGTTCTTC. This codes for CASSYSRTTTLYEQFF.

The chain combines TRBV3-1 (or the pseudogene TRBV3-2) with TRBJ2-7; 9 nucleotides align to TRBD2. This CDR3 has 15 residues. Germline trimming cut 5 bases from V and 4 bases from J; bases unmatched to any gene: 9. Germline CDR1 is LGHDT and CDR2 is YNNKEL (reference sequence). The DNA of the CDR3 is TGTGCCAGCAGCAGTCGTAGCGGGAGAGGTTACGAGCAGTACTTC. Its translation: CASSSRSGRGYEQYF.

The CDR3 loop reads CASSQIRGQPQHF. The CDR3 nucleotides are TGTGCCAGTAGTCAGATCCGCGGTCAGCCCCAGCATTTT. V usage is TRBV19 and J usage is TRBJ1-5; the D is unclear. Germline V gene lookup returns CDR1 LNHDA and CDR2 SQIVND (reference sequence). The length of the CDR3 is 13 residues. The V gene lost 5 bases and the J gene lost 6 bases, with 11 bases spanning the gap.

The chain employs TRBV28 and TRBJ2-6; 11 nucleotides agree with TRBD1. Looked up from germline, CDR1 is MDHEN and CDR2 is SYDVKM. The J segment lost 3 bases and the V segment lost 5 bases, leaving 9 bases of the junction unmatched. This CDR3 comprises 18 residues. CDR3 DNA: TGTGCCAGCAGTGCTTGGGACAGGGGGGAGGTTGGGGCCAACGTCCTGACTTTC. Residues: CASSAWDRGEVGANVLTF.

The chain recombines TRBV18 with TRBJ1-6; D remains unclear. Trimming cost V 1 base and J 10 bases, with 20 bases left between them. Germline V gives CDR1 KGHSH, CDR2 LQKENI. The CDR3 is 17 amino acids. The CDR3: CASSPLGLSPQESPLHF. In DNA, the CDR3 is TGTGCCAGCTCACCACTCGGACTTTCACCCCAGGAATCACCCCTCCACTTT.